This T cell receptor (beta chain) originates from a study of blood T cells in healthy people across ages. This clonotype occurred once. Its antigen is not known. Combining a sample-barcoded 5' primer with a J-beta primer mix, a second PCR ran for roughly 7 to 11 cycles. Every molecule of cDNA carried a tag from a template-switch adaptor with 12 random nucleotides. Researchers report that each sample yielded at least 2.5 million CDR3-containing paired-end reads. TCRdb re-called the 5' RACE reads with MiXCR, one entry per CDR3 protein. The sample has hundreds of thousands of distinct CDR3 sequences, roughly 30% seen once. Study-level points and caveats: Unsorted PBMC input precluded a conclusive naive versus antigen-experienced comparison. While age rose, TCR beta diversity per million T cells dropped in a roughly linear way.

Germline lookup yields CDR1 KGHDR and CDR2 SFDVKD. CDR3 length: 15 residues. Trimming pared 4 bases from V and 2 bases from J, leaving 8 bases between. The rearrangement uses TRBV24-1 and TRBJ2-6, with D possibly being TRBD1 (5 bases). This clonotype was sampled from a woman older than 75 in good health. Sequenced: blood. CDR3 DNA sequence: TGTGCCACCAGTGAGGCAGGGACTGGGGCCAACGTCCTGACTTTC. Translating it yields CATSEAGTGANVLTF.